The 10 T cell receptor beta chains below come from one sample, sequenced in a study of PD-1 blockade in classical Hodgkin lymphoma. Sequencing was performed with immunoSEQ multiplex PCR; in TCRdb, only in-frame clones are kept and a portion is missing. The sample holds approximately 19,000 clones, about 85% seen once. Time point given: cycle 4 day 1 (C4D1), after 6 weeks of nivolumab. Every one of the patients relapsed after autologous stem cell transplantation (brentuximab vedotin exposure was variable). Magnetic negative selection, applied to thawed PBMCs, was used to isolate the CD8+ T cells. The material sequenced was CD8+ T cells from blood, taken before the fourth cycle of nivolumab. The receptors stem from a human donor with classical Hodgkin lymphoma.

J is TRBJ2-1 and V is TRBV11-2; D might be TRBD2 (5 bases). CDR3 size: 12 residues. Between the trimmed V and J ends, which lost 3 bases and 10 bases, there was a span of 10 bases. The germline V gene has CDR1 SGHAT and CDR2 FQNNGV. The CDR3 nucleotides are TGTGCCAGCAGCTTTCCTCCGGGGGAGCAGTTCTTC. Protein: CASSFPPGEQFF.

A few counts support this clone. The chain carries TRBV28 and TRBJ1-5, with D possibly being TRBD1 (5 bases). The CDR3 is 16 amino acids. Trimming left V 4 bases short and J 1 base short, with 14 bases between. The germline CDR1 and CDR2 sequences are MDHEN and SYDVKM. CDR3 coding DNA: TGTGCCAGCAGTTCCCCCCAAAGACAGAGCAATCAGCCCCAGCATTTT. Protein product: CASSSPQRQSNQPQHF.

The count of this clone is one. This chain joins TRBV11-2 and TRBJ1-3, with D uncertain. The CDR3 totals 15 residues. V lost 3 bases and J 2 bases, leaving 11 bases between the germline ends. Germline V gives CDR1 SGHAT, CDR2 FQNNGV. The CDR3 sequence: CASSFYESTGNTIYF. The CDR3 DNA sequence: TGTGCCAGCAGCTTTTATGAGAGTACTGGAAACACCATATATTTT. Filled out from reference TRBV11-2 and TRBJ1-3, the complete variable domain reads EAGVAQSPRYKIIEKRQSVAFWCNPISGHATLYWYQQILGQGPKLLIQFQNNGVVDDSQLPKDRFSAERLKGVDSTLKIQPAKLEDSAVYLCASSFYESTGNTIYFGEGSWLTVV.

The chain has TRBV28 and TRBJ2-2; D gene uncertain. The V end lost 2 bases, the J end lost 0 bases, and 4 bases lay between the germline ends. This CDR3 has 14 residues. Looked up from germline, CDR1 is MDHEN and CDR2 is SYDVKM. The CDR3 DNA reads TGTGCCAGCAGTTTAAGGCCGAACACCGGGGAGCTGTTTTTT. Translation: CASSLRPNTGELFF.

CDR3 coding DNA: TGTGCCAGCAGTTGGGCCGACCAGGGACTAGCGGGAACCGAGCAGTACTTC. Its translation: CASSWADQGLAGTEQYF. This chain joins TRBV28 and TRBJ2-7; 13 positions agree with TRBD2. This CDR3 is built from 17 residues. Trimming cost V 4 bases and J 6 bases; bases outside gene matches: 12. Germline lookup yields CDR1 MDHEN and CDR2 SYDVKM.

The V gene is TRBV6-1, the J gene TRBJ2-7; 12 bases map to TRBD1. The V gene end was trimmed by 2 bases and the J gene end by 9 bases; junction bases not matched to a gene: 11. The length of the CDR3 is 16 residues. Germline values: CDR1 MNHNS, CDR2 SASEGT. The CDR3 region is CASSEKGTGGLPGQYF. The CDR3 region has the DNA TGTGCCAGCAGTGAAAAAGGGACAGGGGGCCTCCCCGGGCAGTACTTC.

The gene calls are TRBV27 and TRBJ2-7; unclear D gene. V was trimmed by 0 bases and J by 2 bases, leaving 5 bases between them. Per germline, CDR1 MNHEY and CDR2 SMNVEV (reference sequence). The CDR3 length is 13 residues. This chain's CDR3 is CASSLSAAYEQYF. The CDR3 DNA sequence: TGTGCCAGCAGTTTATCAGCCGCCTACGAGCAGTACTTC.

The genes are TRBV30 and TRBJ2-3; 7 nucleotides agree with TRBD2. The CDR3 is 13 amino acids. The J segment lost 2 bases and the V segment lost 4 bases, leaving 3 bases of the junction unmatched. Germline loops: CDR1 GTSNPN, CDR2 SVGIG (reference sequence). The CDR3 nucleotides read TGTGCCTGGAATAGCGGGCTCACAGATACGCAGTATTTT. Its translation: CAWNSGLTDTQYF.

V usage is TRBV7-9 and J usage is TRBJ1-2; 8 nucleotides line up with TRBD1. This CDR3 spans 13 amino acids. Germline assignment: CDR1 SEHNR and CDR2 FQNEAQ (reference sequence). The V segment lost 2 bases and the J segment 8 bases; nucleotides outside the gene matches: 4. The CDR3 DNA reads as TGTGCCAGCAGCTTACAGGGGGCTTGGGGCTACACCTTC. Translated: CASSLQGAWGYTF.

The gene calls are TRBV29-1 and TRBJ1-2; no clear D gene. Trimming removed 2 bases at V and 3 bases at J, with 16 bases between. This CDR3 comprises 15 residues. The germline V gene encodes CDR1 SQVTM and CDR2 ANQGSEA. CDR3 nucleotide sequence: TGCAGCGTTGAAATATCCGGGAATAGGGACTATGGCTACACCTTC. Translating it yields CSVEISGNRDYGYTF.